This T cell receptor beta chain appears in the sequencing data of a study of T cells in Graves' hyperthyroidism and ophthalmopathy. Study-wide results and limits: The model identified upcoming ophthalmopathy a median around 7.1 months ahead of onset.

Thyroid ultrasound, orbital computed tomography, clinical symptoms, and serum thyroxine and TRAb underpinned diagnoses. This clonotype appeared many times. No antigen is known for it. RNA transcripts yielded amplified TCR beta CDR3 regions. The HTBI primer set served for first-round RT-PCR of the TCR CDR3. TCRdb re-called the multiplex PCR reads with MiXCR, one entry per CDR3 protein. The sample lists about 640,000 distinct CDR3 sequences, around 21% seen once, with under 35% in the top ten. Looked up from germline, CDR1 is SNHLY and CDR2 is FYNNEI. Trimming shortened V by 6 bases and J by 10 bases, and 15 bases separated the two germline ends. This CDR3 contains 12 residues.

The clonotype originates from a man aged 30 to 45 with Graves' ophthalmopathy. This chain uses TRBV2 with TRBJ1-1; tentatively, D is TRBD1 (5 bases). Sequenced input: blood. The CDR3 bases are TGTGCCAGCAGCTTCAGGGAAGGAGGAGCTTTCTTT. Its translation is CASSFREGGAFF.